A single sample is the source of the 16 T cell receptor beta chains below, sequenced in a study of blood T cell repertoires in COVID-19. Sequencing was performed with immunoSEQ multiplex PCR; in TCRdb, only in-frame clones are kept and a portion is missing. This table holds about 150,000 clones, roughly 80% found once. The specimen sequenced was peripheral blood. These receptors were obtained from a man aged 18-30 years with active or convalescent COVID-19.

The J gene is TRBJ2-2, the V gene TRBV7-3; tentative D call: TRBD1 (6 bases). This CDR3 has 15 residues. V was trimmed by 5 bases and J by 8 bases, leaving 18 bases between them. Germline lookup yields CDR1 SGHTA and CDR2 FQGTGA. CDR3 sequence reads: CASSQTRDTRGELFF. The CDR3 DNA sequence: TGTGCCAGCAGCCAGACCCGGGACACAAGAGGGGAGCTGTTTTTT.

The chain is built from TRBV10-2 and TRBJ1-5; 9 bases are shared with TRBD1. Unmatched junction bases numbered 12, after V lost 8 bases and J lost 4 bases. This CDR3 is built from 16 residues. Germline values: CDR1 WSHSY, CDR2 SAAADI. The CDR3 loop reads CASGGPGQGLNQPQHF. CDR3 sequence (DNA): TGCGCCAGCGGCGGACCGGGACAGGGCTTAAATCAGCCCCAGCATTTT.

V usage is TRBV5-1 and J usage is TRBJ2-4, with 7 positions matching TRBD1. V lost 4 bases, J lost 4 bases, and 5 bases stayed unmatched. This CDR3 comprises 14 residues. In germline, CDR1 is SGHRS, CDR2 YFSETQ. The CDR3 region is CASSTGRGKNIQYF. The CDR3 DNA is TGCGCCAGCAGCACGGGCAGGGGGAAAAACATTCAGTACTTC. Combining the CDR3 with reference TRBV5-1 and TRBJ2-4 gives the whole variable domain KAGVTQTPRYLIKTRGQQVTLSCSPISGHRSVSWYQQTPGQGLQFLFEYFSETQRNKGNFPGRFSGRQFSNSRSEMNVSTLELGDSALYLCASSTGRGKNIQYFGAGTRLSVL.

The V call is TRBV2, the J call TRBJ1-5, with D uncertain. CDR1 SNHLY and CDR2 FYNNEI come from the germline V gene. The CDR3 contains 14 residues. V lost 0 bases and J 8 bases, leaving 11 bases between the germline ends. CDR3 region: CASSEARGLEPQHF. The CDR3 nucleotides read TGTGCCAGCAGTGAAGCGCGAGGGCTGGAGCCCCAGCATTTT. The whole variable domain, remainder taken from reference TRBV2 and TRBJ1-5, is EPEVTQTPSHQVTQMGQEVILRCVPISNHLYFYWYRQILGQKVEFLVSFYNNEISEKSEIFDDQFSVERPDGSNFTLKIRSTKLEDSAMYFCASSEARGLEPQHFGDGTRLSIL.

The chain uses TRBV20-1 and TRBJ2-3, with TRBD1 matching over 7 bases. Trimming at V came to 3 bases and at J to 4 bases, leaving 10 bases not matched to a gene. Germline V lookup: CDR1 DFQATT, CDR2 SNEGSKA (reference sequence). The CDR3 consists of 15 residues. CDR3 DNA: TGCAGTGCTAGTCCCAGCCTAGGGGGCCCAGATACGCAGTATTTT. It codes for CSASPSLGGPDTQYF.

The chain combines TRBV9 with TRBJ1-2, with D maybe TRBD1 (5 bases). V lost 0 bases to trimming and J lost 4 bases, with 10 bases between them. The CDR3 is 14 residues long. The germline V gene has CDR1 SGDLS and CDR2 YYNGEE. The DNA of the CDR3 is TGTGCCAGCAGCGTAGGATCAGGGTCCTATGGCTACACCTTC. Translating it yields CASSVGSGSYGYTF.

V and J are TRBV3-1 (or the pseudogene TRBV3-2) and TRBJ1-2; TRBD1 is a possible D gene (5 bases). Trimming pared 2 bases from V and 4 bases from J, leaving 14 bases between. Germline CDR1 is LGHDT and CDR2 is YNNKEL (reference sequence). The CDR3 is 15 amino acids. CDR3 protein: CASSQIPKGSYGYTF. The CDR3 nucleotides read TGTGCCAGCAGCCAAATCCCCAAGGGGTCCTATGGCTACACCTTC.

To note about this clone: Other DNA sequences of this sample code for an identical CDR3. The chain uses TRBV18 and TRBJ2-2; the D gene is possibly TRBD1 (6 bases). The CDR3 contains 14 residues. Trimming removed 3 bases from V and 3 bases from J, with 8 bases in between. Per germline, CDR1 KGHSH and CDR2 LQKENI. CDR3 coding DNA: TGTGCCAGCTCACCGGACAGTTACACCGGGGAGCTGTTTTTT. This gives the protein CASSPDSYTGELFF.

The chain couples TRBV9 to TRBJ2-3; TRBD2 agrees at 7 bases. The germline V gene has CDR1 SGDLS and CDR2 YYNGEE. The CDR3 totals 15 residues. The V and J ends lost 3 bases and 2 bases, in that order; junction bases with no gene match: 6. In DNA, the CDR3 is TGTGCCAGCAGCGCAACCGGGACTAACACAGATACGCAGTATTTT. Translated, it gives CASSATGTNTDTQYF.

The chain recombines TRBV5-1 with TRBJ2-2; D unresolved. V gave up 8 bases and J gave up 0 bases, with 11 bases separating them. This CDR3 has 14 residues. Germline CDR1 SGHRS, CDR2 YFSETQ. Here the CDR3 reads CASTVLPNTGELFF. In DNA form, the CDR3 reads TGCGCCAGTACGGTCCTACCGAACACCGGGGAGCTGTTTTTT.

This chain connects TRBV7-6 to TRBJ1-6, with a weak D call TRBD1 (5 bases). Germline CDR1 is SGHVS and CDR2 is FNYEAQ. The V and J ends lost 5 bases and 3 bases respectively, with 11 bases between them. This CDR3 contains 15 residues. The CDR3 DNA follows: TGTGCCAGCAGCCCCATGGGGGGCTATAATTCACCCCTCCACTTT. Encoded protein: CASSPMGGYNSPLHF.

V usage is TRBV19 and J usage is TRBJ2-3; 8 bases line up with TRBD1. Looked up from germline, CDR1 is LNHDA and CDR2 is SQIVND (reference sequence). V shed 6 bases and J 4 bases; nucleotides not matched to a gene: 9. The CDR3 loop spans 15 amino acids. The CDR3: CASRITGQDPDTQYF. The CDR3 DNA reads as TGTGCCAGTAGGATAACGGGACAGGATCCAGATACGCAGTATTTT.

The rearrangement links TRBV5-8 to TRBJ2-2, with a tentative D call TRBD1 (6 bases). Looked up from germline, CDR1 is SGHTS and CDR2 is YDEGEE. The germline V and J ends were trimmed by 4 bases and 9 bases, with 16 bases remaining between them. The CDR3 spans 14 residues. CDR3 amino acids: CASSDLMGARELFF. The CDR3 DNA is TGTGCCAGCAGCGACCTGATGGGGGCGAGGGAGCTGTTTTTT.

V usage is TRBV7-2 and J usage is TRBJ1-2; 9 nucleotides align to TRBD1. With 5 bases clipped from V and 4 bases from J, the junction kept 8 bases outside the gene matches. The CDR3 is 15 amino acids. The germline V gene has CDR1 SGHTA and CDR2 FQGNSA. DNA of the CDR3: TGTGCCAGCAGCCTACAGGGGGCGCCGGGCTATGGCTACACCTTC. Encoded protein: CASSLQGAPGYGYTF. The full variable domain, rest sourced from reference TRBV7-2 and TRBJ1-2, is GAGVSQSPSNKVTEKGKDVELRCDPISGHTALYWYRQSLGQGLEFLIYFQGNSAPDKSGLPSDRFSAERTGGSVSTLTIQRTQQEDSAVYLCASSLQGAPGYGYTFGSGTRLTVV.

The V gene is TRBV4-1, the J gene TRBJ2-1; TRBD2 matches at 8 bases. V was clipped by 1 base and J by 14 bases; unmatched bases: 1. This CDR3 is built from 11 residues. CDR1 and CDR2 from the germline V gene are MGHRA and YSYEKL. The CDR3: CASSQAREEFF. CDR3 coding DNA: TGCGCCAGCAGCCAAGCGCGGGAGGAGTTCTTC.

This chain connects TRBV6-5 to TRBJ2-1, with D possibly TRBD1 on 6 matching bases. Germline V lookup: CDR1 MNHEY, CDR2 SVGAGI. This CDR3 is built from 14 residues. V was pared by 6 bases and J by 6 bases, with 15 bases between. CDR3 DNA: TGTGCCAGCAGCAAAAGGACAGTTTTCAATGAGCAGTTCTTC. Its translation is CASSKRTVFNEQFF.